The entry below gives a single TCR beta chain sequence along with its context. What it binds is unknown. Primers: 60 Vbeta forward and 13 Jbeta reverse. Profiled with immunoSEQ multiplex PCR; TCRdb holds only in-frame clones, not every one. The sample has about 180,000 clones; 77% are singletons. The data derive from a study of cytomegalovirus exposure and HLA in healthy donors. V lost 2 bases and J lost 4, with 6 bases in between. Germline CDR1 MNHEY, CDR2 SVGAGI. The CDR3 extends over 13 amino acids. The study's findings and limits: For presence/absence analyses, sequencing depth was assumed to be roughly uniform across donors.

This sequence originates from a man between 18 and 29 years old in good health and CMV-seronegative. Sequenced input: PBMCs. V is TRBV6-5 and J is TRBJ1-3; no firm D call. CDR3 sequence (DNA): TGTGCCAGCAGTTACGGTCGGGGAAACACCATATATTTT. This translates into CASSYGRGNTIYF.